These 28 T cell receptor beta chains were sequenced from one sample in a study of cytomegalovirus exposure and HLA in healthy donors. Produced via immunoSEQ multiplex PCR; TCRdb's table is partial and in-frame only. Counted here are over 150,000 clones, 96% occurring once; the ten biggest clones make up roughly 0.83%. The material sequenced was PBMCs. These receptor sequences come from a woman aged 18-29 years in good health and CMV-seronegative.

This clone counts as medium-sized. The germline gene is not matched at one end of the junction; a read error may be the cause. CDR3 nucleotides: TGTGCCAGCAGAAGGACAGTCTCGAACTTC. It yields the protein CASRRTVSNF. The chain couples TRBV2 to TRBJ2-7; D perhaps matches TRBD1 (6 bases). Germline V gives CDR1 SNHLY, CDR2 FYNNEI. This CDR3 has 10 residues.

The chain links TRBV27 to TRBJ1-6; no definite D call. The CDR3 sequence is 14 residues long. V dropped 6 bases and J dropped 6 bases, with 12 bases sitting between them. The germline CDR1 and CDR2 sequences are MNHEY and SMNVEV (reference sequence). In DNA form, the CDR3 reads TGTGCCAGCAGACGTAGTATAGCTAATTCACCCCTCCACTTT. Translating it yields CASRRSIANSPLHF.

The chain uses TRBV18 and TRBJ1-6; D remains unclear. Trimming pared 5 bases from V and 8 bases from J, leaving 16 bases between. The CDR3 runs 15 residues. Germline values: CDR1 KGHSH, CDR2 LQKENI. CDR3 residues: CASSTGGYDYSPLHF. The CDR3 DNA follows: TGTGCCAGCTCAACCGGAGGATATGATTATTCACCCCTCCACTTT.

The chain employs TRBV2 and TRBJ2-7, with TRBD1 matching over 8 bases. The CDR3 is 16 amino acids. V lost 7 bases to trimming and J lost 12 bases; unmatched junction nucleotides: 23. Looked up from germline, CDR1 is SNHLY and CDR2 is FYNNEI. Here the CDR3 DNA reads TGTGCCAGCACCGGACCCCTGACAGGGGTAAACGTCGGATTGTACTTC. Protein: CASTGPLTGVNVGLYF. Variable domain in full (rest from reference TRBV2 and TRBJ2-7): EPEVTQTPSHQVTQMGQEVILRCVPISNHLYFYWYRQILGQKVEFLVSFYNNEISEKSEIFDDQFSVERPDGSNFTLKIRSTKLEDSAMYFCASTGPLTGVNVGLYFGPGTRLTVT.

The chain carries TRBV9 and TRBJ2-1; 13 nucleotides align to TRBD2. CDR1 SGDLS and CDR2 YYNGEE come from the germline V gene. The CDR3 runs 16 residues. V lost 1 base and J lost 6; bases outside the gene matches: 4. Here the CDR3 reads CASSVRTSGGSNEQFF. In nucleotides, the CDR3 is TGTGCCAGCAGCGTACGGACTAGCGGGGGTAGCAATGAGCAGTTCTTC.

In regard to this clone: Mismatch with germline at one junction end may stem from a read error. The rearrangement joins TRBV7-7 to TRBJ1-6; 7 nucleotides line up with TRBD1. Germline-derived CDR1 and CDR2 are SSHAT and FNYEAQ (reference sequence). This CDR3 is built from 19 residues. For the CDR3, the DNA is TGTGCTAGCAGCTCCGGGGACAGTCTGGTCATGAGGTATAATTCACCCCTCCACTTT. The encoded protein is CASSSGDSLVMRYNSPLHF. Together with reference TRBV7-7 and TRBJ1-6, the CDR3 gives the full variable domain: GAGVSQSPRYKVTKRGQDVTLRCDPISSHATLYWYQQALGQGPEFLTYFNYEAQPDKSGLPSDRFSAERPEGSISTLTIQRTEQRDSAMYRCASSSGDSLVMRYNSPLHFGNGTRLTVT.

The chain recombines TRBV19 with TRBJ2-1; 7 positions agree with TRBD1. The germline gives CDR1 LNHDA, CDR2 SQIVND (reference sequence). V lost 3 bases, J lost 0 bases, and 11 bases stayed unmatched. The CDR3 spans 18 residues. CDR3 coding DNA: TGTGCCAGTAGTATGCCTCCATGGGGACAGAGCTCCTACAATGAGCAGTTCTTC. It is translated as CASSMPPWGQSSYNEQFF. Using reference TRBV19 and TRBJ2-1 for the parts outside the CDR3, the full variable domain is DGGITQSPKYLFRKEGQNVTLSCEQNLNHDAMYWYRQDPGQGLRLIYYSQIVNDFQKGDIAEGYSVSREKKESFPLTVTSAQKNPTAFYLCASSMPPWGQSSYNEQFFGPGTRLTVL.

J is TRBJ2-2 and V is TRBV4-1; 9 nucleotides line up with TRBD1. The CDR3 spans 15 residues. Looked up from germline, CDR1 is MGHRA and CDR2 is YSYEKL. V lost 1 base, J lost 5 bases, and 2 bases stayed unmatched. The CDR3, as DNA: TGCGCCAGCAGCCAAGGACAGGGGGTGACCGGGGAGCTGTTTTTT. Its protein is CASSQGQGVTGELFF.

The CDR3 DNA reads TGTGCCAGCAGGGGACAGGTCGGTTCACCCCTCCACTTT. Translated, it gives CASRGQVGSPLHF. The chain employs TRBV7-8 and TRBJ1-6; 8 nucleotides align to TRBD1. Trimming cost V 6 bases and J 9 bases; bases outside gene matches: 4. From germline, CDR1 is SGHVS and CDR2 FQNEAQ. This CDR3 contains 13 residues.

The chain has TRBV5-8 and TRBJ2-1, with D perhaps TRBD2 (6 bases). This CDR3 has 14 amino acids. Germline CDR1 and CDR2: SGHTS and YDEGEE. Trimming removed 8 bases from V and 4 bases from J, with 16 bases in between. The CDR3 region has the DNA TGTGCCAGGGGCCGGCGGGGAACTTACAATGAGCAGTTCTTC. Translating it yields CARGRRGTYNEQFF.

The gene calls are TRBV2 and TRBJ2-1; D may be TRBD1 (5 bases). V lost 5 bases and J lost 8, with 10 bases in between. The CDR3 covers 12 residues. Germline CDR1 SNHLY, CDR2 FYNNEI. In nucleotides, the CDR3 is TGTGCCAGCAGTCGAGGACACCATGAGCAGTTCTTC. Translating gives CASSRGHHEQFF.

This clone was seen once. The chain couples TRBV19 to TRBJ1-5; TRBD1 is a possible D gene (5 bases). The CDR3 is made up of 13 amino acids. V was shortened by 7 bases and J by 5 bases, with 12 bases between the two germline ends. The germline V gene encodes CDR1 LNHDA and CDR2 SQIVND (reference sequence). The DNA for the CDR3 is TGTGCCAGTATAAAAGGGGAAGATCAGCCCCAGCATTTT. It codes for CASIKGEDQPQHF.

This chain connects TRBV6-5 to TRBJ2-1; TRBD2 matches 10 bases. From germline, CDR1 is MNHEY and CDR2 SVGAGI. The V segment lost 4 bases and the J segment 2 bases; nucleotides outside the gene matches: 5. The CDR3 is made up of 16 amino acids. CDR3 in DNA: TGTGCCAGCAGTTGGAGGCTAGCGGGAGCCTACAATGAGCAGTTCTTC. Protein: CASSWRLAGAYNEQFF.

This chain joins TRBV2 and TRBJ1-5; D remains ambiguous. Trimming took off 8 bases at V and 6 bases at J, with 14 bases between the two ends. The CDR3 extends over 13 amino acids. Germline assignment: CDR1 SNHLY and CDR2 FYNNEI. The CDR3 here is CASGQVLSQPQHF. The DNA of the CDR3 is TGTGCCAGCGGGCAGGTCCTGAGTCAGCCCCAGCATTTT.

The chain links TRBV9 to TRBJ2-7, with TRBD2 matching over 7 bases. Germline V CDR1 and CDR2: SGDLS, YYNGEE. V trimming: 3 bases; J trimming: 5 bases; junction bases outside the gene matches: 2. The CDR3 is 12 amino acids. CDR3 DNA sequence: TGTGCCAGCAGCGGGAGCGGGAACGAGCAGTACTTC. The encoded protein is CASSGSGNEQYF. Filled out from reference TRBV9 and TRBJ2-7, the complete variable domain reads DSGVTQTPKHLITATGQRVTLRCSPRSGDLSVYWYQQSLDQGLQFLIQYYNGEERAKGNILERFSAQQFPDLHSELNLSSLELGDSALYFCASSGSGNEQYFGPGTRLTVT.

J is TRBJ1-5 and V is TRBV4-3, with D possibly matching TRBD1 (5 bases). Per germline, CDR1 LGHNA and CDR2 YSLEER. The V end lost 4 bases, the J end lost 0 bases, and 19 bases lay between the germline ends. This CDR3 has 18 amino acids. CDR3 sequence (DNA): TGCGCCAGCAGCCCACCCTACCGACAGACATATAGCAATCAGCCCCAGCATTTT. Encoded protein: CASSPPYRQTYSNQPQHF.

The genes are TRBV13 and TRBJ1-1, with D possibly matching TRBD1 (6 bases). V shed 2 bases and J shed 2 bases, with 15 bases lying between them. The CDR3 length is 16 residues. CDR1 is PRHDT, CDR2 FYEKMQ, per germline (reference sequence). CDR3 in amino acids: CASSLLGRTANTEAFF. For the CDR3, the DNA is TGTGCCAGCAGCTTACTCGGCCGGACAGCCAACACTGAAGCTTTCTTT.

This chain joins TRBV19 and TRBJ2-2; D is possibly TRBD1 (6 bases). CDR1 is LNHDA, CDR2 SQIVND, per germline (reference sequence). The CDR3 has 15 amino acids. Trimming took 9 bases from V and 1 from J, leaving 15 bases between them. CDR3 nucleotide sequence: TGTGCCAGCGGCCAGGGACAAGTGAACACCGGGGAGCTGTTTTTT. This sequence encodes CASGQGQVNTGELFF.

This clone has just one count. CDR3 coding DNA: TGTGCCAGCAGTTTCCGAGGCGGAGTCAACACTGAAGCTTTCTTT. It yields the protein CASSFRGGVNTEAFF. This sequence joins TRBV27 and TRBJ1-1; unclear D gene. From germline, CDR1 is MNHEY and CDR2 SMNVEV (reference sequence). The CDR3 is 15 residues long. V lost 3 bases to trimming and J lost 2 bases, with 13 bases between them.

The J gene is TRBJ2-4, the V gene TRBV5-1; 10 positions agree with TRBD1. Trimming at V came to 4 bases and at J to 2 bases, leaving 6 bases not matched to a gene. The CDR3 runs 16 residues. Germline CDR1 and CDR2: SGHRS and YFSETQ. For the CDR3, the DNA is TGCGCCAGCAGCCTCGGGACAGGGGAGTCCAAAAACATTCAGTACTTC. Its translation is CASSLGTGESKNIQYF. The full variable domain, in which reference TRBV5-1 and TRBJ2-4 provide the parts outside the CDR3, is KAGVTQTPRYLIKTRGQQVTLSCSPISGHRSVSWYQQTPGQGLQFLFEYFSETQRNKGNFPGRFSGRQFSNSRSEMNVSTLELGDSALYLCASSLGTGESKNIQYFGAGTRLSVL.

The V call is TRBV29-1, the J call TRBJ2-5, with 9 positions matching TRBD2. The CDR3 loop spans 15 amino acids. V shed 7 bases, J shed 3 bases, and the junction held 12 bases outside the gene matches. The germline CDR1 and CDR2 sequences are SQVTM and ANQGSEA. The CDR3 is CSGARGTSPKETQYF. The CDR3 DNA follows: TGCAGCGGTGCCAGGGGGACTAGCCCCAAAGAGACCCAGTACTTC.

V is TRBV9 and J is TRBJ2-1, with 10 bases matching TRBD2. V lost 2 bases, J lost 7 bases, and 6 bases stayed unmatched. Per the germline V gene, CDR1 is SGDLS and CDR2 is YYNGEE. There are 15 residues in the CDR3. The CDR3 here is CASSVALAGRNEQFF. The DNA for the CDR3 is TGTGCCAGCAGCGTGGCACTAGCGGGGAGGAATGAGCAGTTCTTC.

V and J are TRBV6-6 and TRBJ1-2; 7 bases align to TRBD1. This CDR3 has 15 residues. The V segment lost 2 bases and the J segment 6 bases; nucleotides outside the gene matches: 9. Germline V gene sequence: CDR1 MNHNY, CDR2 SVGAGI (reference sequence). The CDR3 DNA is TGTGCCAGCAGTTACAATCCGGGACAGACGGATGGCTACACCTTC. Translation: CASSYNPGQTDGYTF.

The chain combines TRBV9 with TRBJ1-6, with 9 bases fitting TRBD1. Germline lookup yields CDR1 SGDLS and CDR2 YYNGEE. The CDR3 has 16 amino acids. Germline trimming cut 0 bases from V and 7 bases from J; bases unmatched to any gene: 5. The CDR3 bases are TGTGCCAGCAGCGTAGGCCGACAGGGGGGCAATTCACCCCTCCACTTT. Its translation is CASSVGRQGGNSPLHF.

This rearrangement joins TRBV14 to TRBJ1-2; D might be TRBD1 (6 bases). This CDR3 comprises 15 residues. Germline CDR1 reads SGHDN; CDR2 reads FVKESK. With 1 base removed from V and 4 bases from J, the gap between germline ends came to 13 bases. The CDR3 bases are TGTGCCAGCAGCCAAGGATGGGGGGGCAGCTATGGCTACACCTTC. Encoded protein: CASSQGWGGSYGYTF.

The chain recombines TRBV7-6 with TRBJ2-3; possibly TRBD1 for D (6 bases). Between the trimmed V and J ends, which lost 1 base and 4 bases, there was a span of 15 bases. Per germline, CDR1 SGHVS and CDR2 FNYEAQ. This CDR3 contains 16 residues. CDR3 region: CASSLGSGGSADTQYF. The CDR3 region has the DNA TGTGCCAGCAGCTTAGGTAGTGGGGGCTCGGCAGATACGCAGTATTTT.

The rearrangement joins TRBV9 to TRBJ1-4, with TRBD1 as a possible D gene (5 bases). CDR1 is SGDLS and CDR2 is YYNGEE in the germline V gene. Trimming removed 4 bases at V and 2 bases at J, with 6 bases between. The CDR3 is made up of 13 amino acids. The CDR3, as DNA: TGTGCCAGCAGCCCAGGGACTAATGAAAAACTGTTTTTT. Its translation is CASSPGTNEKLFF.

This chain connects TRBV5-4 to TRBJ2-7; TRBD1 matches 7 bases. Germline CDR1 SGHNT, CDR2 YYREEE (reference sequence). The CDR3 extends over 13 amino acids. Germline trimming cut 4 bases from V and 4 bases from J; bases unmatched to any gene: 5. CDR3 bases: TGTGCCAGCAGCCCGGGACAGAGTTACGAGCAGTACTTC. The encoded protein is CASSPGQSYEQYF.